This TCR beta chain is drawn from a study of molecular identifiers for immune sequencing clone quantification. Turning to the study itself: Four of five RNA aliquots from around 20,000 or 100,000 naive CD8 T cells were sequenced. Regarding the study as a whole: Clones exceeding 20 RNA copies carried over 98% of effector molecules but under 1% of naive-cell molecules.

This clonotype was observed at least ten times. Its cognate antigen is unknown. Germline V gives CDR1 MNHEY, CDR2 SVGAGI. This CDR3 is 12 amino acids long. TCRdb re-called the PCR reads through MiXCR, storing one row per CDR3 protein. This sample has about 320,000 distinct CDR3 sequences, with roughly 24% found just once. The J gene is TRBJ2-4, the V gene TRBV6-5; D remains unclear. What was sequenced was naive CD8+ T cells from blood, with Jurkat cell RNA spiked in. The sample's subset: FACS-sorted CD8+CD4-CCR7+CD45RA+ naive T cells. The sequence derives from a human donor in good health. Some libraries in this study had Jurkat cell RNA spiked in. As DNA, the CDR3 is TGTGCTAGTCGTGGTGTCAAAAACATTCAGTACTTC. Its translation: CASRGVKNIQYF.